This T cell receptor (beta chain) was captured by sequencing in a study of CD8 T cells in ankylosing spondylitis. Study findings and constraints: Within matched ankylosing spondylitis synovial fluid, disease-linked clones were reportedly significantly enriched. Disease-associated clonotypes exhibited CD8+ identity and were relatively infrequent in peripheral blood. What appeared characteristic of ankylosing spondylitis blood was a TCR beta motif of eight highly homologous variants.

This clonotype was counted only a few times. Its antigen is undetermined. For TCR beta, libraries came from quantitative 5'-RACE with molecular barcodes. From the 5' RACE reads, TCRdb called clonotypes with MiXCR, one entry per CDR3 protein. This sample carries about 700,000 distinct CDR3 sequences, around 20% of them seen once, and the ten largest clones take 19%. V lost 5 bases to trimming and J lost 4 bases; unmatched junction nucleotides: 4. The CDR3 length is 13 residues. The source material was blood, either unsorted or a sorted T cell fraction (not recorded which). The clonotype was recovered from a male donor with ankylosing spondylitis. This chain links TRBV12-3 or TRBV12-4 with TRBJ1-2; TRBD1 agrees at 7 bases. Here the CDR3 DNA reads TGTGCCAGCAGTACGGGACAGATCTATGGCTACACCTTC. Its translation is CASSTGQIYGYTF.